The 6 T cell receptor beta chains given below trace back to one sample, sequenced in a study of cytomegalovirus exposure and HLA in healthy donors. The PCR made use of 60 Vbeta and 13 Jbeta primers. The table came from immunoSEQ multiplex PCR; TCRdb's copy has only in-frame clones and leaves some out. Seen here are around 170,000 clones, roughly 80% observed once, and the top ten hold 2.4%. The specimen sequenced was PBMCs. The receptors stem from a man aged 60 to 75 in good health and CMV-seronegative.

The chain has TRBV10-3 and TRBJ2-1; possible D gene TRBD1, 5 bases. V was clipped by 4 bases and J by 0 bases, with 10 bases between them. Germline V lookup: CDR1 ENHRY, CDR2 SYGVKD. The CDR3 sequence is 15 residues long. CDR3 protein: CAISAQGSSYNEQFF. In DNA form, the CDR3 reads TGTGCCATCAGTGCTCAGGGTAGCTCCTACAATGAGCAGTTCTTC.

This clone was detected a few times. The CDR3 sequence: CASSLVAGGWHNEQFF. CDR3 nucleotides: TGTGCCAGCAGCTTAGTTGCGGGGGGGTGGCACAATGAGCAGTTCTTC. V gene TRBV11-2 combines with J gene TRBJ2-1; 9 bases are a match to TRBD2. The V and J ends lost 1 base and 5 bases, in that order; junction bases with no gene match: 6. Germline V gene lookup returns CDR1 SGHAT and CDR2 FQNNGV. There are 16 residues in the CDR3.

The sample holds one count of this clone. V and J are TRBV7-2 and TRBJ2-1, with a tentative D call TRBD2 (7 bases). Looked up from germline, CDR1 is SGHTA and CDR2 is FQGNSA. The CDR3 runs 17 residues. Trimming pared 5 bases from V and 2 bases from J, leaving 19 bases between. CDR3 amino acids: CASSPRGGRPPYNEQFF. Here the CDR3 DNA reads TGTGCCAGCAGCCCAAGGGGGGGACGGCCCCCCTACAATGAGCAGTTCTTC.

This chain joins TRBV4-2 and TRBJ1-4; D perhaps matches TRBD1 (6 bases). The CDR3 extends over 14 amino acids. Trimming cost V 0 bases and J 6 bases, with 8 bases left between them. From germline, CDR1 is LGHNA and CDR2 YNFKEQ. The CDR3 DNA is TGTGCCAGCAGCCAAGACGCAGGGGATGAAAAACTGTTTTTT. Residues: CASSQDAGDEKLFF.

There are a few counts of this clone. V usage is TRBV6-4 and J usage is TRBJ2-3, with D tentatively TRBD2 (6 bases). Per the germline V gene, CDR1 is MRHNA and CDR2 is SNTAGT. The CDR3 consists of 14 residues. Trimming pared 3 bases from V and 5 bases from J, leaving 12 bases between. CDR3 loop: CASSEKLAGDTQYF. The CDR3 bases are TGTGCCAGCAGTGAGAAACTAGCAGGAGATACGCAGTATTTT.

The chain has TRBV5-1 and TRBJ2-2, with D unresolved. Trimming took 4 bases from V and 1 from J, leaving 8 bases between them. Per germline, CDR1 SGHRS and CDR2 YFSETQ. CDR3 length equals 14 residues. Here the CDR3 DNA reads TGCGCCAGCAGCCTGGACGGGAACACCGGGGAGCTGTTTTTT. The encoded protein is CASSLDGNTGELFF.